This T cell receptor (beta chain) was captured by sequencing in a study of T cell repertoires in cytomegalovirus infection. Looking at the study overall: Matching HLA type and CMV infection were both indicated by public TCR beta signatures.

TCRdb re-derived calls from the reads in MiXCR, one entry per CDR3 protein. The repertoire includes around 180,000 distinct CDR3 sequences, over 25% of them detected once, and just over 30% sits in the top ten. For this clonotype: What it binds is not known.

Study-level results: Summed public TCR beta family frequency identified CMV carriers bearing the relevant HLA. Ex vivo, HLA-C-restricted CMV-specific TCR beta clonotypes prevailed over the rest of the response.

The TCR comes from a human donor in good health (CMV status not recorded). Some clones in this sample may be carry-over from other donors' samples. The specimen sequenced was PBMCs.

CDR3 bases: TGTGCCAGCAGCTTGCGGACAGGGGCGAGGGAGCAGTACTTC. Protein sequence: CASSLRTGAREQYF. The V call is TRBV7-2, the J call TRBJ2-7, with 9 bases that match TRBD1. Trimming removed 3 bases from V and 7 bases from J; junction bases left unmatched: 7. The CDR3 covers 14 residues. Germline CDR1 reads SGHTA; CDR2 reads FQGNSA.